A single sample is the source of the 20 T cell receptor beta chains below, sequenced in a study of T cell responses to AZD1222 COVID-19 vaccine (dated by TCRdb to the early 2020s). The library was made by the immunoSEQ multiplex PCR assay. The table comes from immuneACCESS by way of TCRdb, which keeps in-frame sequences with V and J called. Part of the clones is missing from these tables; in studies checked, under half for an unresolved V gene and the rest for unknown reasons. The sample profile shows about 150,000 clones; about 91% of them were found once. Of the sample, 3% to 4% falls within the top ten clones. The sample's time point label is to be understood as: about 28 days (+/-7) after the second vaccine dose. The sample consisted of peripheral blood, taken 28 days after the second AZD1222 dose. Receptor source: an adult who received the AZD1222 COVID-19 vaccine.

V gene TRBV5-4 combines with J gene TRBJ2-7; D gene uncertain. CDR3 length: 13 amino acids. Trimming cost V 2 bases and J 7 bases, with 13 bases left between them. From germline, CDR1 is SGHNT and CDR2 YYREEE (reference sequence). CDR3 loop: CASSLTRPGEQYF. CDR3 nucleotides: TGTGCCAGCAGCTTAACGCGACCTGGGGAGCAGTACTTC. Drawing the rest from reference TRBV5-4 and TRBJ2-7, the complete variable domain is ETGVTQSPTHLIKTRGQQVTLRCSSQSGHNTVSWYQQALGQGPQFIFQYYREEENGRGNFPPRFSGLQFPNYSSELNVNALELDDSALYLCASSLTRPGEQYFGPGTRLTVT.

Of note for this clone: Germline is not matched at one junction end, which may reflect a read error. The chain is built from TRBV11-3 and TRBJ2-5; 9 nucleotides agree with TRBD2. The CDR3 extends over 14 amino acids. The V gene's germline CDR1 is SGHNT and CDR2 YENEEA. The CDR3 loop is CASSLDGTSQIMDF. CDR3 DNA: TGTGCCAGCAGCTTAGACGGGACTAGCCAAATAATGGACTTC.

This chain connects TRBV27 to TRBJ1-6, with 7 bases that match TRBD1. The J segment lost 9 bases and the V segment lost 8 bases, leaving 7 bases of the junction unmatched. CDR3 length: 13 amino acids. Germline loops: CDR1 MNHEY, CDR2 SMNVEV (reference sequence). The CDR3 bases are TGTGCCAGCGCCGACAGGGTACGTTCACCCCTCCACTTT. Its translation is CASADRVRSPLHF.

A single count supports this clone. The chain employs TRBV5-1 and TRBJ2-1; 10 bases line up with TRBD2. Germline assignment: CDR1 SGHRS and CDR2 YFSETQ. The CDR3 consists of 16 residues. V trimming: 6 bases; J trimming: 6 bases; junction bases outside the gene matches: 12. In DNA form, the CDR3 reads TGCGCCAGCACACCCGGGGCTAGCGGGAGTTTCAATGAGCAGTTCTTC. This translates into CASTPGASGSFNEQFF.

The rearrangement links TRBV19 to TRBJ2-7, with D unclear. Germline CDR1 and CDR2: LNHDA and SQIVND (reference sequence). This CDR3 is 13 amino acids long. Between the trimmed V and J ends, which lost 1 base and 4 bases, there was a span of 8 bases. The chain's CDR3 is CASSIAPQYEQYF. The CDR3 region has the DNA TGTGCCAGTAGTATAGCTCCCCAATACGAGCAGTACTTC.

The rearrangement joins TRBV7-3 to TRBJ2-7; 7 bases map to TRBD1. V gave up 8 bases and J gave up 0 bases; unmatched junction bases: 7. Germline CDR1 reads SGHTA; CDR2 reads FQGTGA. This CDR3 spans 14 amino acids. CDR3 in DNA: TGTGCCAGCTCCCCGACAGGGAGCTCCTACGAGCAGTACTTC. It yields the protein CASSPTGSSYEQYF.

This rearrangement joins TRBV10-3 to TRBJ2-3; 10 bases match TRBD2. The germline CDR1 and CDR2 sequences are ENHRY and SYGVKD. The length of the CDR3 is 12 residues. After removal of 3 bases from V and 11 bases from J, the junction contained 2 bases not matched to a gene. DNA for the CDR3: TGTGCCATCAGTGACTTAGCGGGGGGGCAGTATTTT. Protein: CAISDLAGGQYF.

The J gene is TRBJ1-6, the V gene TRBV19; possibly TRBD1 for D (5 bases). Per germline, CDR1 LNHDA and CDR2 SQIVND (reference sequence). V lost 7 bases to trimming and J lost 6 bases, with 13 bases between them. The CDR3 covers 14 residues. The CDR3 DNA follows: TGTGCCAGTACGCCCGGGACTCTTAATTCACCCCTCCACTTT. As protein: CASTPGTLNSPLHF.

V is TRBV30 and J is TRBJ2-1; the match to TRBD2 covers 9 bases. CDR1 and CDR2 from the germline V gene are GTSNPN and SVGIG (reference sequence). V was pared by 1 base and J by 6 bases, with 1 base of the junction left unmatched. The CDR3 has 13 amino acids. This CDR3 is CAWSEGLANEQFF. The CDR3 DNA is TGTGCCTGGAGTGAGGGACTAGCCAATGAGCAGTTCTTC.

The gene calls are TRBV5-6 and TRBJ2-3, with D unclear. Germline V CDR1 and CDR2: SGHDT, YYEEEE. V shed 0 bases and J shed 2 bases, with 13 bases lying between them. CDR3 length: 16 residues. The CDR3 here is CASSLVIGGPTDTQYF. DNA of the CDR3: TGTGCCAGCAGCTTGGTAATTGGCGGTCCCACAGATACGCAGTATTTT.

This chain connects TRBV9 to TRBJ2-7; weak D call: TRBD1 (6 bases). The CDR3 sequence is 15 residues long. The germline CDR1 and CDR2 sequences are SGDLS and YYNGEE. Trimming pared 0 bases from V and 6 bases from J, leaving 16 bases between. The CDR3 sequence is CASSVDPTGPLEQYF. CDR3 nucleotides: TGTGCCAGCAGCGTAGATCCCACAGGGCCTCTCGAGCAGTACTTC.

The chain links TRBV3-1 (or the pseudogene TRBV3-2) to TRBJ1-3; tentative D call: TRBD1 (6 bases). Trimming cost V 6 bases and J 0 bases, with 12 bases left between them. The CDR3 is made up of 15 amino acids. Germline V gene data show CDR1 as LGHDT and CDR2 as YNNKEL (reference sequence). The CDR3 sequence is CASRSRGHSGNTIYF. The CDR3 DNA sequence: TGTGCCAGCAGGTCCAGGGGACACTCTGGAAACACCATATATTTT.

The chain is built from TRBV6-6 and TRBJ1-1; D is perhaps TRBD1 (5 bases). Germline-derived CDR1 and CDR2 are MNHNY and SVGAGI (reference sequence). This CDR3 is built from 15 residues. V was pared by 7 bases and J by 3 bases, with 18 bases between. The CDR3 loop is CASNPGRWGYTEAFF. Written as DNA, the CDR3 is TGTGCCAGCAATCCCGGGAGGTGGGGGTACACTGAAGCTTTCTTT.

The sample holds one count of this clone. This chain links TRBV7-3 with TRBJ2-1, with 11 bases aligning to TRBD2. The junction had 4 bases not matched to a gene; V was cut back by 5 bases and J by 4 bases. This CDR3 region has 15 residues. Germline V gene sequence: CDR1 SGHTA, CDR2 FQGTGA. The CDR3 region is CASSAGTSGYNEQFF. CDR3 nucleotide sequence: TGTGCCAGCAGCGCCGGGACTAGCGGATACAATGAGCAGTTCTTC.

J is TRBJ2-1 and V is TRBV18, with 11 nucleotides matching TRBD1. Trimming cost V 6 bases and J 5 bases; bases outside gene matches: 12. The CDR3 is 17 residues long. Germline V gene data show CDR1 as KGHSH and CDR2 as LQKENI. CDR3 nucleotide sequence: TGTGCCAGCTCTCCTTTTCCGGGACAGGGGGGAAACAATGAGCAGTTCTTC. Protein sequence: CASSPFPGQGGNNEQFF.

This rearrangement joins TRBV13 to TRBJ1-5; TRBD1 might be the D (5 bases). Per the germline V gene, CDR1 is PRHDT and CDR2 is FYEKMQ (reference sequence). The CDR3 loop spans 14 amino acids. The V gene lost 0 bases and the J gene lost 2 bases, with 5 bases spanning the gap. The CDR3 DNA reads as TGTGCCAGCAGCTTAGGACAGGGCAATCAGCCCCAGCATTTT. Translating it yields CASSLGQGNQPQHF.

V gene TRBV6-2 or TRBV6-3 combines with J gene TRBJ2-3; 8 nucleotides align to TRBD2. The CDR3 is made up of 13 amino acids. J gave up 11 bases and V 2 bases, and 6 bases lay outside the gene matches. Germline V gives CDR1 MNHEY, CDR2 SVGEGT. CDR3 region: CASSYPAGVGQYF. The CDR3 DNA sequence: TGTGCCAGCAGTTACCCAGCGGGAGTAGGGCAGTATTTT.

The rearrangement links TRBV11-2 to TRBJ2-6, with D unresolved. There are 16 residues in the CDR3. Trimming took 6 bases from V and 0 from J, leaving 12 bases between them. CDR1 SGHAT and CDR2 FQNNGV come from the germline V gene. CDR3 sequence (DNA): TGTGCCAGCAGTGCCACCCGGGCCTCTGGGGCCAACGTCCTGACTTTC. Its translation is CASSATRASGANVLTF. Based on the CDR3 plus reference TRBV11-2 and TRBJ2-6, the full variable domain is EAGVAQSPRYKIIEKRQSVAFWCNPISGHATLYWYQQILGQGPKLLIQFQNNGVVDDSQLPKDRFSAERLKGVDSTLKIQPAKLEDSAVYLCASSATRASGANVLTFGAGSRLTVL.

V is TRBV19 and J is TRBJ2-1; no definite D call. Germline V gene sequence: CDR1 LNHDA, CDR2 SQIVND (reference sequence). The CDR3 has 15 amino acids. V was pared by 5 bases and J by 10 bases, with 21 bases between. CDR3 in DNA: TGTGCCAGTAGTCCACAGACAAGAAGCGTTGGCGAGCAGTTCTTC. Its translation: CASSPQTRSVGEQFF.

J is TRBJ2-2 and V is TRBV6-4, with D unresolved. Germline CDR1 MRHNA, CDR2 SNTAGT. The CDR3 is 13 residues long. V was cut by 2 bases and J by 2 bases, with 3 bases left in between. The CDR3 is CASSDKNTGELFF. The CDR3 DNA is TGTGCCAGCAGTGACAAAAACACCGGGGAGCTGTTTTTT.